The 14 T cell receptor beta chains listed next were all sequenced from one sample in a study of shared clonotypes between healthy human individuals. Profiling relied on immunoSEQ multiplex PCR, and the TCRdb table lists in-frame clones only, not all of them. The data show about 2.4 million clones, approximately 94% seen once. The specimen was naive CD4+ T cells from PBMCs. Subset here: CD45RA+ positively selected. The receptors stem from a young man in good health. Some clones in this sample may be carry-over from other donors' samples.

The rearrangement joins TRBV7-8 to TRBJ2-5, with D perhaps matching TRBD1 (5 bases). Germline V gene lookup returns CDR1 SGHVS and CDR2 FQNEAQ. V was cut by 4 bases and J by 2 bases, with 11 bases left in between. The CDR3 covers 14 residues. CDR3 nucleotide sequence: TGTGCCAGCAGCTCACGGACACCGCAAGAGACCCAGTACTTC. Translated: CASSSRTPQETQYF.

V is TRBV7-8 and J is TRBJ1-2, with 8 nucleotides matching TRBD1. The length of the CDR3 is 14 residues. The V segment lost 1 base and the J segment 8 bases; nucleotides outside the gene matches: 6. Germline CDR1 and CDR2: SGHVS and FQNEAQ. CDR3 sequence (DNA): TGTGCCAGCAGCTTAGTTCCGACAGGGGAAGGCTACACCTTC. Its translation: CASSLVPTGEGYTF.

The genes are TRBV5-1 and TRBJ2-7, with D hard to call. The CDR3 runs to 13 residues. The V end was cut by 4 bases, the J end by 4 bases, with 12 bases between. The germline V gene encodes CDR1 SGHRS and CDR2 YFSETQ. The CDR3 DNA reads TGCGCCAGCAGCCCGCTTCGGAGTTACGAGCAGTACTTC. This encodes CASSPLRSYEQYF.

This clone was recorded only once. The chain uses TRBV5-1 and TRBJ1-2; 10 bases agree with TRBD1. V shed 3 bases and J 5 bases; nucleotides not matched to a gene: 7. The CDR3 is 15 amino acids. The germline V gene has CDR1 SGHRS and CDR2 YFSETQ. The CDR3 reads CASSSRDRGYYGYTF. As DNA, the CDR3 is TGCGCCAGCAGCTCCCGGGACAGGGGATATTATGGCTACACCTTC.

The rearrangement links TRBV2 to TRBJ2-1, with 9 bases aligning to TRBD2. V shed 1 base, J shed 6 bases, and the junction held 4 bases outside the gene matches. Germline V gene sequence: CDR1 SNHLY, CDR2 FYNNEI. The CDR3 length is 15 residues. The CDR3 here is CASSEELAGFNEQFF. CDR3 bases: TGTGCCAGCAGTGAAGAGCTAGCGGGATTCAATGAGCAGTTCTTC.

The CDR3: CAISESWGLGSNIQYF. CDR3 bases: TGTGCCATCAGTGAGTCGTGGGGCTTAGGGTCGAACATTCAGTACTTC. This chain joins TRBV10-3 and TRBJ2-4, with D tentatively TRBD1 (5 bases). V lost 0 bases to trimming and J lost 7 bases, with 16 bases between them. Looked up from germline, CDR1 is ENHRY and CDR2 is SYGVKD. CDR3 length equals 16 residues.

This chain connects TRBV7-8 to TRBJ2-7; possibly TRBD1 for D (6 bases). The germline V gene has CDR1 SGHVS and CDR2 FQNEAQ. CDR3 length equals 14 residues. Deletions cut 0 bases from V and 4 bases from J, with 10 bases between. This CDR3 reads CASSLAPGEYEQYF. The CDR3 DNA reads TGTGCCAGCAGCTTAGCGCCAGGGGAATACGAGCAGTACTTC.

The chain employs TRBV6-5 and TRBJ1-1; D gene uncertain. This CDR3 region has 15 residues. V was shortened by 4 bases and J by 5 bases, with 17 bases between the two germline ends. Germline CDR1 is MNHEY and CDR2 is SVGAGI. CDR3 DNA sequence: TGTGCCAGCAGTTCTAGATTTTTCACGGGTACTGAAGCTTTCTTT. Protein sequence: CASSSRFFTGTEAFF.

The V gene is TRBV11-2, the J gene TRBJ2-7, with 9 bases that match TRBD1. This CDR3 has 13 residues. CDR1 is SGHAT, CDR2 FQNNGV, per germline. The CDR3 nucleotides are TGTGCCAGCAGCTACCGCCGGGACAGGGTTTTCTTTGTC. Translated: CASSYRRDRVFFV.

The gene calls are TRBV7-3 and TRBJ2-5; 10 positions match TRBD2. Germline V lookup: CDR1 SGHTA, CDR2 FQGTGA. After removal of 4 bases from V and 5 bases from J, the junction contained 7 bases not matched to a gene. The CDR3 has 15 residues. DNA of the CDR3: TGTGCCAGCAGCTCCTCTAGCGGGAGAGGGGAGACCCAGTACTTC. Amino acids: CASSSSSGRGETQYF.

The chain recombines TRBV7-6 with TRBJ1-2, with TRBD1 as a possible D gene (5 bases). The germline CDR1 and CDR2 sequences are SGHVS and FNYEAQ. The CDR3 length is 15 residues. Trimming cost V 1 base and J 4 bases, with 13 bases left between them. The CDR3 spells CASSLGQGGAYGYTF. The CDR3 DNA follows: TGTGCCAGCAGCTTAGGCCAGGGTGGTGCCTATGGCTACACCTTC.

The chain combines TRBV19 with TRBJ2-1; 8 nucleotides align to TRBD2. Germline loops: CDR1 LNHDA, CDR2 SQIVND (reference sequence). CDR3 length: 15 amino acids. The junction had 10 bases not matched to a gene; V was cut back by 6 bases and J by 6 bases. CDR3 sequence reads: CASRDRTSSINEQFF. CDR3 coding DNA: TGTGCCAGTAGGGACCGGACTAGCTCAATCAATGAGCAGTTCTTC.

This clone was observed a handful of times. V and J are TRBV7-8 and TRBJ1-1, with D possibly TRBD1 on 5 matching bases. V shed 5 bases and J shed 8 bases, with 12 bases lying between them. Germline V lookup: CDR1 SGHVS, CDR2 FQNEAQ. The CDR3 loop spans 12 amino acids. CDR3 sequence (DNA): TGTGCCAGCAGCCCTTGGGACGGAGAAGCTTTCTTT. This gives the protein CASSPWDGEAFF.

V usage is TRBV2 and J usage is TRBJ1-3; D is undetermined. The ends were cut back, 6 bases at V and 2 bases at J, with 8 bases in the middle. Per the germline V gene, CDR1 is SNHLY and CDR2 is FYNNEI. This CDR3 spans 13 amino acids. CDR3 in amino acids: CASSMTAGNTIYF. DNA for the CDR3: TGTGCCAGCAGCATGACGGCTGGAAACACCATATATTTT.